This T cell receptor (beta chain) appears in the sequencing data of a study of OX40 agonist ivuxolimab in advanced cancers. The wider study: A mean age of roughly 62 years, range about 20 to 79, was recorded, and roughly 80% were male. Study observations and caveats: Also present in some nonresponders was a low level of normalized T-cell clonal expansion. Expanded clones belonging to CD8+ T cells outnumbered, on average, those of CD4+.

J lost 0 bases, V lost 4 bases, and 5 bases had no gene match. Germline-derived CDR1 and CDR2 are KGHSH and LQKENI. The CDR3 extends over 15 amino acids. About this clone itself: Its antigen is as yet unknown.

The assay was immunoSEQ multiplex PCR, and TCRdb's table has in-frame clones only and misses some. The sample has some 57,000 clones, about 90% seen once; the top ten hold approximately 4.6%. The sampling schedule covered blood at baseline, cycle 4 day 1, and cycle 7 day 1. This sequence was found in an adult with an advanced solid tumor such as melanoma, head and neck, liver or kidney cancer. The source material was CD4+ or CD8+ T cells sorted from blood, sampled in a trial of the OX40 agonist ivuxolimab. The chain is built from TRBV18 and TRBJ1-1; 7 bases line up with TRBD1. This CDR3 reads CASSLQTGLNTEAFF. In DNA, the CDR3 is TGTGCCAGCTCACTGCAGACAGGGTTGAACACTGAAGCTTTCTTT.